These 20 T cell receptor beta chains were all obtained from the same sample, sequenced in a study of CD8 T cells in ankylosing spondylitis. Each CDR3 protein gets one entry after TCRdb re-called the 5' RACE reads with MiXCR. The repertoire has about 220,000 distinct CDR3 sequences, over 9.5% of them found once; the top ten carry about 20%. Sequences were obtained from blood, either unsorted or a sorted T cell fraction (not recorded which). These TCRs come from a male donor with ankylosing spondylitis or in good health (not recorded which).

There are many counts of this clonotype. The rearrangement links TRBV5-1 to TRBJ1-1; 10 bases fit TRBD1. CDR3 size: 17 residues. The V gene's germline CDR1 is SGHRS and CDR2 YFSETQ. V trimming: 3 bases; J trimming: 3 bases; junction bases outside the gene matches: 11. The CDR3 reads CASSSTGGSPPDTEAFF. The DNA for the CDR3 is TGCGCCAGCAGCTCGACAGGGGGCTCCCCTCCGGACACTGAAGCTTTCTTT.

This clonotype was found a few times. The CDR3 reads CAWSVPPGETQYF. The CDR3 DNA is TGTGCCTGGAGTGTACCACCGGGAGAGACCCAGTACTTC. The chain joins TRBV30 to TRBJ2-5; D unresolved. This CDR3 has 13 amino acids. CDR1 is GTSNPN and CDR2 is SVGIG in the germline V gene (reference sequence). The V gene lost 0 bases and the J gene lost 4 bases, with 9 bases spanning the gap.

The chain carries TRBV20-1 and TRBJ2-3; a possible D gene is TRBD2 (5 bases). The CDR3 runs to 14 residues. CDR1 and CDR2 from the germline V gene are DFQATT and SNEGSKA (reference sequence). CDR3 amino acids: CRAEVPFDTDTQYF. The CDR3 coding sequence is TGCAGAGCGGAAGTACCGTTCGACACAGATACGCAGTATTTT.

This clonotype showed up just a few times. V is TRBV5-5 and J is TRBJ1-5; TRBD1 might be the D (5 bases). The germline V gene has CDR1 SGHKS and CDR2 YYEKEE (reference sequence). Trimming shortened V by 4 bases and J by 2 bases, and 16 bases separated the two germline ends. CDR3 length: 16 amino acids. CDR3 in DNA: TGTGCCAGCAGCCCGACGCCGACAGTGGGCAATCAGCCCCAGCATTTT. Translation gives CASSPTPTVGNQPQHF. Filled out from reference TRBV5-5 and TRBJ1-5, the complete variable domain reads DAGVTQSPTHLIKTRGQQVTLRCSPISGHKSVSWYQQVLGQGPQFIFQYYEKEERGRGNFPDRFSARQFPNYSSELNVNALLLGDSALYLCASSPTPTVGNQPQHFGDGTRLSIL.

In its sample, this clonotype was seen many times. The J gene is TRBJ1-5, the V gene TRBV5-1, with TRBD1 identical over 7 bases. Trimming cost V 0 bases and J 7 bases; bases outside gene matches: 7. The CDR3 consists of 15 residues. Germline lookup yields CDR1 SGHRS and CDR2 YFSETQ. Here the CDR3 reads CASSLEVGGDQPQHF. CDR3 sequence (DNA): TGCGCCAGCAGCTTGGAGGTAGGGGGCGACCAGCCCCAGCATTTT.

This clonotype was found a few times. V usage is TRBV12-3 or TRBV12-4 and J usage is TRBJ2-1, with 10 bases fitting TRBD2. The V and J ends lost 6 bases and 4 bases, in that order; junction bases with no gene match: 12. The CDR3 is 17 amino acids. The CDR3 protein is CASSPRGLAGVYNEQFF. The CDR3 coding sequence is TGTGCCAGCAGCCCCCGTGGGCTAGCGGGGGTATACAATGAGCAGTTCTTC.

This clonotype was counted at least ten times. This sequence joins TRBV3-1 and TRBJ2-1; no definite D call. Germline V gene lookup returns CDR1 LGHDT and CDR2 YNNKEL (reference sequence). The V end lost 4 bases, the J end lost 7 bases, and 11 bases lay between the germline ends. The length of the CDR3 is 13 residues. The CDR3 DNA reads as TGTGCCAGCAGCCGTCACGGGTCTAATGAGCAGTTCTTC. Protein sequence: CASSRHGSNEQFF.

This clonotype was counted at least ten times. The chain has TRBV5-5 and TRBJ2-7, with unresolved D. Germline V CDR1 and CDR2: SGHKS, YYEKEE (reference sequence). This CDR3 region has 10 residues. Trimming took 0 bases from V and 5 from J, leaving 0 bases between them. The CDR3 DNA reads as TGTGCCAGCAGCTTGGACGAGCAGTACTTC. Amino acid sequence: CASSLDEQYF.

This clonotype was detected many times. The chain employs TRBV3-1 and TRBJ1-1; a possible D gene is TRBD1 (5 bases). The CDR3 is 14 amino acids. V was shortened by 1 base and J by 5 bases, with 11 bases between the two germline ends. Germline lookup yields CDR1 LGHDT and CDR2 YNNKEL (reference sequence). CDR3: CASSQALRGTEAFF. As DNA, the CDR3 is TGTGCCAGCAGCCAAGCGCTTCGGGGGACTGAAGCTTTCTTT. Together with reference TRBV3-1 and TRBJ1-1, the CDR3 gives the full variable domain: DTAVSQTPKYLVTQMGNDKSIKCEQNLGHDTMYWYKQDSKKFLKIMFSYNNKELIINETVPNRFSPKSPDKAHLNLHINSLELGDSAVYFCASSQALRGTEAFFGQGTRLTVV.

At least ten counts were recorded for this clonotype. The chain uses TRBV5-1 and TRBJ1-1; 8 positions agree with TRBD1. Germline trimming cut 4 bases from V and 4 bases from J; bases unmatched to any gene: 6. The CDR3 runs 14 residues. In germline, CDR1 is SGHRS, CDR2 YFSETQ. As DNA, the CDR3 is TGCGCCAGCAGCGGTACAGGGGGTGGCACTGAAGCTTTCTTT. Translation gives CASSGTGGGTEAFF.

This clonotype was recorded many times. The chain employs TRBV5-1 and TRBJ1-1, with TRBD1 matching over 7 bases. The germline V gene has CDR1 SGHRS and CDR2 YFSETQ. The CDR3 has 14 amino acids. V shed 5 bases and J 0 bases; nucleotides not matched to a gene: 4. Here the CDR3 reads CASRVGQVNTEAFF. Written as DNA, the CDR3 is TGCGCCAGCAGGGTCGGACAGGTGAACACTGAAGCTTTCTTT. Using reference TRBV5-1 and TRBJ1-1 for the parts outside the CDR3, the full variable domain is KAGVTQTPRYLIKTRGQQVTLSCSPISGHRSVSWYQQTPGQGLQFLFEYFSETQRNKGNFPGRFSGRQFSNSRSEMNVSTLELGDSALYLCASRVGQVNTEAFFGQGTRLTVV.

This clonotype was seen repeatedly, ten times or more. This CDR3 reads CASSQTRGFGYGYTF. The CDR3 nucleotides are TGTGCCAGCAGCCAAACCAGGGGCTTTGGGTATGGCTACACCTTC. The chain employs TRBV4-2 and TRBJ1-2; the D gene is possibly TRBD1 (6 bases). Germline assignment: CDR1 LGHNA and CDR2 YNFKEQ. V was clipped by 2 bases and J by 5 bases, with 15 bases between them. The CDR3 runs to 15 residues.

This clonotype was seen many times. The rearrangement uses TRBV2 and TRBJ2-7; D not resolved. In germline, CDR1 is SNHLY, CDR2 FYNNEI. Trimming left V 7 bases short and J 4 bases short, with 8 bases between. There are 11 residues in the CDR3. The CDR3: CASTFGYEQYF. The DNA for the CDR3 is TGTGCCAGCACGTTCGGGTACGAGCAGTACTTC.

V usage is TRBV19 and J usage is TRBJ2-1; tentative D call: TRBD2 (7 bases). The CDR3 extends over 13 amino acids. The germline V and J ends were trimmed by 7 bases and 8 bases, with 15 bases remaining between them. Germline V gives CDR1 LNHDA, CDR2 SQIVND (reference sequence). CDR3: CASTRGLQDEQFF. The CDR3 DNA sequence: TGTGCCAGTACGCGGGGGCTTCAGGATGAGCAGTTCTTC.

This clonotype came up many times. The chain has TRBV20-1 and TRBJ1-6; D remains unclear. This CDR3 spans 12 amino acids. Germline V gene lookup returns CDR1 DFQATT and CDR2 SNEGSKA (reference sequence). Between the trimmed V and J ends, which lost 3 bases and 8 bases, there was a span of 8 bases. CDR3 bases: TGCAGTGCTAGTCGGACGGATTCACCCCTCCACTTT. It yields the protein CSASRTDSPLHF.

The rearrangement joins TRBV6-1 to TRBJ2-5; possibly TRBD1 or TRBD2 for D (5 bases each). CDR1 is MNHNS and CDR2 is SASEGT in the germline V gene. CDR3 length: 15 residues. Trimming pared 4 bases from V and 0 bases from J, leaving 12 bases between. The CDR3 region has the DNA TGTGCCAGCAGTGGGCCGGGGCTTCACCAAGAGACCCAGTACTTC. It encodes CASSGPGLHQETQYF.

The V call is TRBV30, the J call TRBJ1-1, with unresolved D. The CDR3 extends over 12 amino acids. Germline CDR1 GTSNPN, CDR2 SVGIG (reference sequence). V was cut by 0 bases and J by 5 bases, with 7 bases left in between. The CDR3 protein is CAWSVSGTEAFF. For the CDR3, the DNA is TGTGCCTGGAGTGTAAGTGGGACTGAAGCTTTCTTT.

This clonotype showed up many times. The V and J genes are TRBV20-1 and TRBJ2-5; 7 bases fit TRBD2. The CDR3 is 14 amino acids. Trimming removed 4 bases from V and 1 base from J; junction bases left unmatched: 6. Germline lookup yields CDR1 DFQATT and CDR2 SNEGSKA (reference sequence). CDR3 sequence reads: CSAKGPGGQETQYF. The CDR3 DNA reads as TGCAGTGCTAAGGGACCGGGGGGCCAAGAGACCCAGTACTTC.

The table lists this clonotype with a few counts. The chain combines TRBV11-3 with TRBJ2-1; a weak D match, TRBD2 (6 bases). CDR1 SGHNT and CDR2 YENEEA come from the germline V gene. CDR3 length equals 14 residues. Trimming took off 5 bases at V and 9 bases at J, with 17 bases between the two ends. CDR3 nucleotides: TGTGCCAGCAGCCCTTGGAGGGGTCAGGGTGAGCAGTTCTTC. It encodes CASSPWRGQGEQFF. The complete variable domain, with remaining parts taken from reference TRBV11-3 and TRBJ2-1, reads EAGVVQSPRYKIIEKKQPVAFWCNPISGHNTLYWYLQNLGQGPELLIRYENEEAVDDSQLPKDRFSAERLKGVDSTLKIQPAELGDSAVYLCASSPWRGQGEQFFGPGTRLTVL.

A word on this clonotype: This may arise from a read error, as a much more abundant clone is one base away. The rearrangement uses TRBV6-1 and TRBJ2-2, with D tentatively TRBD1 or TRBD2 (5 bases each). V was clipped by 6 bases and J by 0 bases, with 14 bases between them. Germline CDR1 and CDR2: MNHNS and SASEGT. CDR3 size: 16 residues. DNA of the CDR3: TGTGCCAGCAGGAACGGGGAACAGGCGAACACCGGGGAGCTGTTTTTT. Translation gives CASRNGEQANTGELFF.